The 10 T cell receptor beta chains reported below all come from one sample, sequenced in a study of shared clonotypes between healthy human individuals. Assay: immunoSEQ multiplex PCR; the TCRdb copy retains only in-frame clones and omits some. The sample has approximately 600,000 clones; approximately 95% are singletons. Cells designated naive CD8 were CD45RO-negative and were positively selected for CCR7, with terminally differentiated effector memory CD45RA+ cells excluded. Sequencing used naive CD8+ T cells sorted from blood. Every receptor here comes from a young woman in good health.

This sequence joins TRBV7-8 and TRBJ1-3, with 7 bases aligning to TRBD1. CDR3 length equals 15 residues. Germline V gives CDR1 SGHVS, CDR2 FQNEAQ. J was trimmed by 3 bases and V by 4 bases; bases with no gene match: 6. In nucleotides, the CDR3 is TGTGCCAGCAGCTACCAGGGGGTTGTTGGAAACACCATATATTTT. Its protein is CASSYQGVVGNTIYF.

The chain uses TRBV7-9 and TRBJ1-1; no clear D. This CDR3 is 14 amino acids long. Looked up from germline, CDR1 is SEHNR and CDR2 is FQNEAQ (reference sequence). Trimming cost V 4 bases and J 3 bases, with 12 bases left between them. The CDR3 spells CASSSSEWDTEAFF. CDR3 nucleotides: TGTGCCAGCAGCTCCTCTGAGTGGGACACTGAAGCTTTCTTT. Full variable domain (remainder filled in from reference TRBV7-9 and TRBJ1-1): DTGVSQNPRHKITKRGQNVTFRCDPISEHNRLYWYRQTLGQGPEFLTYFQNEAQLEKSRLLSDRFSAERPKGSFSTLEIQRTEQGDSAMYLCASSSSEWDTEAFFGQGTRLTVV.

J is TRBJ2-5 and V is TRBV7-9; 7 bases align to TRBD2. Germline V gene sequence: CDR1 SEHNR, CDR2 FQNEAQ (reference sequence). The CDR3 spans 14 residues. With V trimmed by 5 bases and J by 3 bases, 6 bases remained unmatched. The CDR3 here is CASSLPSGEETQYF. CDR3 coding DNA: TGTGCCAGCAGCCTCCCTAGCGGAGAAGAGACCCAGTACTTC.

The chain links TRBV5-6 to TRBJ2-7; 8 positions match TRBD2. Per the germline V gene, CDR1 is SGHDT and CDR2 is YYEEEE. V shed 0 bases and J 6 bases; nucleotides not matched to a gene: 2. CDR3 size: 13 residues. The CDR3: CASSLGLAGEQYF. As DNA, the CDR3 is TGTGCCAGCAGCTTGGGGCTAGCGGGCGAGCAGTACTTC.

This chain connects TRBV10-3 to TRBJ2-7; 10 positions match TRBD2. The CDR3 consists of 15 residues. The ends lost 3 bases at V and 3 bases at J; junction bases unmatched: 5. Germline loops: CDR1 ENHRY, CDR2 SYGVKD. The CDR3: CAISDQAGGVYEQYF. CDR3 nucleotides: TGTGCCATCAGTGACCAAGCGGGAGGGGTCTACGAGCAGTACTTC.

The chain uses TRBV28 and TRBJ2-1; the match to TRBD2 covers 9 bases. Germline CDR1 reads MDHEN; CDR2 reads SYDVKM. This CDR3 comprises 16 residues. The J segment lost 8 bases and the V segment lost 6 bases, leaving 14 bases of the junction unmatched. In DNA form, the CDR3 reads TGTGCCAGCAGGGGCCTATTTAGCGGGAGTTTCCATGAGCAGTTCTTC. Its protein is CASRGLFSGSFHEQFF. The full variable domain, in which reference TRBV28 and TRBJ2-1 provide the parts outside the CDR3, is DVKVTQSSRYLVKRTGEKVFLECVQDMDHENMFWYRQDPGLGLRLIYFSYDVKMKEKGDIPEGYSVSREKKERFSLILESASTNQTSMYLCASRGLFSGSFHEQFFGPGTRLTVL.

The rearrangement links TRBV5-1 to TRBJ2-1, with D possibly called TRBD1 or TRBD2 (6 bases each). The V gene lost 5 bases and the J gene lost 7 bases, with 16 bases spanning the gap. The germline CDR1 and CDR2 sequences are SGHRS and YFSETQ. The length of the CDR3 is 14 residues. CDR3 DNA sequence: TGCGCCAGCAGGCAAATGCTAGGGGGGAATGAGCAGTTCTTC. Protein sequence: CASRQMLGGNEQFF.

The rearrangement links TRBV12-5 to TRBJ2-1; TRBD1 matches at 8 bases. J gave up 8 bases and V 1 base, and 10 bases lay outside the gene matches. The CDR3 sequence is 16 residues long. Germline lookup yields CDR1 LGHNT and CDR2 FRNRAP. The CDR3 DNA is TGTGCTAGTGGTTTGGGTTGGGGACAGGTTGGCGATGAGCAGTTCTTC. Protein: CASGLGWGQVGDEQFF.

The CDR3 coding sequence is TGTGCCAGCCAACTAGCGGTGTCTAGCACAGATACGCAGTATTTT. Amino acid sequence: CASQLAVSSTDTQYF. This chain joins TRBV2 and TRBJ2-3; 8 bases are a match to TRBD2. CDR3 length: 15 amino acids. With V trimmed by 8 bases and J by 0 bases, 7 bases remained unmatched. Germline-derived CDR1 and CDR2 are SNHLY and FYNNEI.

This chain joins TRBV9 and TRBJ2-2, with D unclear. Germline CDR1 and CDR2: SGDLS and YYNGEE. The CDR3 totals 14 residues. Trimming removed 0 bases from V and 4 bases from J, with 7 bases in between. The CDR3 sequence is CASSVELGTGELFF. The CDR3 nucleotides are TGTGCCAGCAGCGTAGAACTCGGCACCGGGGAGCTGTTTTTT. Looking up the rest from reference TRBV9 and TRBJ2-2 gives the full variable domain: DSGVTQTPKHLITATGQRVTLRCSPRSGDLSVYWYQQSLDQGLQFLIQYYNGEERAKGNILERFSAQQFPDLHSELNLSSLELGDSALYFCASSVELGTGELFFGEGSRLTVL.